This T cell receptor (beta chain) was retrieved from a study of T-cell memory formation after mild COVID-19. Study-level findings and limits: Several responding clones turned up in pre-infection memory, indicating that cross-reactive memory may have taken part.

One entry per CDR3 protein, called by TCRdb with MiXCR from the 5' RACE reads. This table holds roughly 400,000 distinct CDR3 sequences, more than 15% found once. Deletions cut 3 bases from V and 7 bases from J, with 9 bases between. Looked up from germline, CDR1 is ENHRY and CDR2 is SYGVKD. This CDR3 has 13 residues. In the case of this clonotype: As yet, its antigen is unknown.

J is TRBJ2-2 and V is TRBV10-3, with TRBD1 as a possible D gene (5 bases). The sequence derives from a man between 18 and 35 years old who had mild COVID-19 (a few samples of this study predate the infection). Cell type and time point are not known. The sample comprised PBMCs or a T cell subset sorted from them (not recorded which). The CDR3: CAISDMQGGELFF. The CDR3 DNA follows: TGTGCCATCAGTGATATGCAGGGCGGGGAGCTGTTTTTT.